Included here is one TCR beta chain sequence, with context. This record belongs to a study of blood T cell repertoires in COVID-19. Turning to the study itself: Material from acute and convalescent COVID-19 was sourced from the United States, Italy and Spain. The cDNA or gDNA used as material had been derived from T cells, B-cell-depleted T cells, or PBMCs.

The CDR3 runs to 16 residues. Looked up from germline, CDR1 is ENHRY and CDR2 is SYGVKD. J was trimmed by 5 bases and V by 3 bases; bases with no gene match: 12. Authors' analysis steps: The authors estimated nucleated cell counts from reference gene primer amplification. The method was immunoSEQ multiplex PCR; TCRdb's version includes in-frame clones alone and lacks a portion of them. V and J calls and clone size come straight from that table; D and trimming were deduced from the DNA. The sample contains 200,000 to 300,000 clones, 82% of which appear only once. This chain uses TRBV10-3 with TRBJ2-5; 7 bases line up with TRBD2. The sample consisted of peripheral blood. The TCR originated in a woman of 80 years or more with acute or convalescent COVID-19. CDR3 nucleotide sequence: TGTGCCATCAGTGACACAGGACTAGACGGACGGGAGACCCAGTACTTC. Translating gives CAISDTGLDGRETQYF.